Sequencing of this TCR beta chain was carried out in a study of cytomegalovirus exposure and HLA in healthy donors. General observations from the study: Despite most TCR sequences being rare, some public TCRs occurred in many donors. TCR beta chain V- and J-gene trimming was linked, in a later analysis, to a missense variant in DCLRE1C.

The sample holds one count of this clone. Its cognate antigen is unknown. Germline assignment: CDR1 GTSNPN and CDR2 SVGIG (reference sequence). Trimming took off 4 bases at V and 7 bases at J, with 8 bases between the two ends. This CDR3 contains 11 residues. Use of 60 Vbeta and 13 Jbeta primers characterized the PCR. Assay used: immunoSEQ multiplex PCR; TCRdb lists only in-frame clones, some missing. The profile shows 70,000 to 95,000 clones, 70% to 85% of them singletons. The material sequenced was PBMCs. V and J are TRBV30 and TRBJ2-1; D gene uncertain. The receptor was isolated from a young man in good health and CMV-seropositive. DNA of the CDR3: TGTGCCTGGACTATGAAGAATGAGCAGTTCTTC. The encoded protein is CAWTMKNEQFF.